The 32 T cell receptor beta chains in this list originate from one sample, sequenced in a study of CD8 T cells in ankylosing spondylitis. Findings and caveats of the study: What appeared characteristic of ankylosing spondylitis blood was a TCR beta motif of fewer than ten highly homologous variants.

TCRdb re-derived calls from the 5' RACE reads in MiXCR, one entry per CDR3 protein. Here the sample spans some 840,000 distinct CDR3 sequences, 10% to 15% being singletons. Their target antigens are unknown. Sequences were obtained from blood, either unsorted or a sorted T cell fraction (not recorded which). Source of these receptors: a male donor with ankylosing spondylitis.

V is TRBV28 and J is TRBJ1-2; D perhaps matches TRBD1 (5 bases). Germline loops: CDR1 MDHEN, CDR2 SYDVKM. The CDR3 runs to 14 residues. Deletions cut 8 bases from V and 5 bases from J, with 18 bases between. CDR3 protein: CASLRDGRSYGYTF. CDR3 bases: TGTGCCAGCCTCCGGGACGGGCGATCGTATGGCTACACCTTC.

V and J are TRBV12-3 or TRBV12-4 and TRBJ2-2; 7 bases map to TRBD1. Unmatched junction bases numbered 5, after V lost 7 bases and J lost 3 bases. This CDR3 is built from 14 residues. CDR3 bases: TGTGCCAGCAACCAACAGGGGTACACCGGGGAGCTGTTTTTT. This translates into CASNQQGYTGELFF.

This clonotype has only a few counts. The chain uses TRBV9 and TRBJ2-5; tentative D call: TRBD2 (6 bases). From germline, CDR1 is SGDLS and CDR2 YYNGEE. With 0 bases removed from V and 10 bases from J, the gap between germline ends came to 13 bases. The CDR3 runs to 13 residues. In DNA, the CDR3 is TGTGCCAGCAGCGTAGACCTAGCGCCAGACCAGTACTTC. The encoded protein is CASSVDLAPDQYF.

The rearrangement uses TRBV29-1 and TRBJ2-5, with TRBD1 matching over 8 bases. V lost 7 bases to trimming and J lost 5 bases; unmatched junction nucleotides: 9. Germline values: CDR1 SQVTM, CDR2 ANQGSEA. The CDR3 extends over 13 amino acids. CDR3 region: CSDRTGLGETQYF. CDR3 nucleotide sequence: TGCAGCGACAGGACAGGGCTTGGGGAGACCCAGTACTTC.

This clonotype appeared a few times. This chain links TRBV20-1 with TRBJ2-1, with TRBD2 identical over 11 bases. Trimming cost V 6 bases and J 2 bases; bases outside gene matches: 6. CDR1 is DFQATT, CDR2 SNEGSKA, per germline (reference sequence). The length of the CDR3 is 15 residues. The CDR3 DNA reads TGCAGTGCAGGGACTAGCGGATTCCCCTACAATGAGCAGTTCTTC. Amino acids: CSAGTSGFPYNEQFF.

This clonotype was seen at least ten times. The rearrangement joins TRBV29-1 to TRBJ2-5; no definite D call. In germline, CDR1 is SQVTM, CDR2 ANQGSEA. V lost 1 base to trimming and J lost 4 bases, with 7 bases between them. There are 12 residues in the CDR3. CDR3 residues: CSVEATVETQYF. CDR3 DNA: TGCAGCGTTGAAGCGACGGTAGAGACCCAGTACTTC.

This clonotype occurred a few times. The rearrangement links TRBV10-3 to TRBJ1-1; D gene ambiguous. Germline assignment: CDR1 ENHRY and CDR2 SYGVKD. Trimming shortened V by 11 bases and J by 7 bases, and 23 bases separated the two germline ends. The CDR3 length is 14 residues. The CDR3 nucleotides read TGTGCCGCCCACGGTATGGGTGGTCGGGATGAAGCTTTCTTT. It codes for CAAHGMGGRDEAFF.

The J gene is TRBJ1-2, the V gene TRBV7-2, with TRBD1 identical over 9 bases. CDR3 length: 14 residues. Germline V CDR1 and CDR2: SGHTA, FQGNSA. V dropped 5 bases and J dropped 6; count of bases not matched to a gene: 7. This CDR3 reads CASSRTRQGDGYTF. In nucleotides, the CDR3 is TGTGCCAGCAGCCGAACGAGACAGGGGGATGGCTACACCTTC. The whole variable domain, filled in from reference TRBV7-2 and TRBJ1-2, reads GAGVSQSPSNKVTEKGKDVELRCDPISGHTALYWYRQSLGQGLEFLIYFQGNSAPDKSGLPSDRFSAERTGGSVSTLTIQRTQQEDSAVYLCASSRTRQGDGYTFGSGTRLTVV.

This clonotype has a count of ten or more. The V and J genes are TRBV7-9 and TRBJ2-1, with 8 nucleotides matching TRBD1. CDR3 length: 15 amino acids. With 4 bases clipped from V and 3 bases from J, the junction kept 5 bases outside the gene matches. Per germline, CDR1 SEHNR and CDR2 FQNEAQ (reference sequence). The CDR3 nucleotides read TGTGCCAGCAGCTCATTGACAGGGGTCTACAATGAGCAGTTCTTC. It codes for CASSSLTGVYNEQFF.

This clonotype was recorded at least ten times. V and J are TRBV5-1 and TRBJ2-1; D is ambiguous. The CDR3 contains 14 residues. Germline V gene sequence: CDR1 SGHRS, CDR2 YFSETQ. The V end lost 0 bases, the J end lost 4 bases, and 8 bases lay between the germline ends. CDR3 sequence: CASSLVVGYNEQFF. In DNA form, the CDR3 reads TGCGCCAGCAGCTTGGTGGTGGGGTACAATGAGCAGTTCTTC.

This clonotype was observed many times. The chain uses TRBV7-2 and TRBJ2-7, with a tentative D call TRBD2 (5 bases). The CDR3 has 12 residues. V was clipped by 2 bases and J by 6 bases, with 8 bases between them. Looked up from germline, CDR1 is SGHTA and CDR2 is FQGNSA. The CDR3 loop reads CASSLLASEQYF. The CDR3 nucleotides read TGTGCCAGCAGCTTACTAGCTAGCGAGCAGTACTTC.

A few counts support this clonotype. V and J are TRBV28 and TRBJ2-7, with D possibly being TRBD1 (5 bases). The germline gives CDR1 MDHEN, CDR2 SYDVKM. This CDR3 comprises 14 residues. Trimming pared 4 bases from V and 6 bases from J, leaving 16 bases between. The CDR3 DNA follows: TGTGCCAGCAGTTACCCTTCCGACAGAGGCGAGCAGTACTTC. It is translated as CASSYPSDRGEQYF.

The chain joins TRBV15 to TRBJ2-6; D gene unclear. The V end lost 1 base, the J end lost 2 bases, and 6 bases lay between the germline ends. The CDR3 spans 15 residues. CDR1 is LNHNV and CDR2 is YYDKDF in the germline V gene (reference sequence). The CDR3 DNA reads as TGTGCCACCAGCAGAGTTACGGCTGGGGCCAACGTCCTGACTTTC. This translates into CATSRVTAGANVLTF.

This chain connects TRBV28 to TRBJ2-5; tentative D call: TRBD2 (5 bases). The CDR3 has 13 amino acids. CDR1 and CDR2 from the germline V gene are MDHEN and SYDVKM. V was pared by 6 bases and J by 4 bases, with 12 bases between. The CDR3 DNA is TGTGCCAGCAGGGACTCTGGCCGAGAGACCCAGTACTTC. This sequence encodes CASRDSGRETQYF.

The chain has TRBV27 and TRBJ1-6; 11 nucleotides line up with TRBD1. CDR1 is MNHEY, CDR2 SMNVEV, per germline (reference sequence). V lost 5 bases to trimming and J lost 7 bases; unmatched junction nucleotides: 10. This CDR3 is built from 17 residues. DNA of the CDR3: TGTGCCAGCAGTCAGCGGACAGGGGGCCAAGGGAATTCACCCCTCCACTTT. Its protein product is CASSQRTGGQGNSPLHF.

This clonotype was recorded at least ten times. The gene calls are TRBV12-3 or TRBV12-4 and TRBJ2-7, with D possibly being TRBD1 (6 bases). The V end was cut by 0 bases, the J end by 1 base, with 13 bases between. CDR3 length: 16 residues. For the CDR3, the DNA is TGTGCCAGCAGTTTAGCCGGGACACCTCTATCCTACGAGCAGTACTTC. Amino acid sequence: CASSLAGTPLSYEQYF.

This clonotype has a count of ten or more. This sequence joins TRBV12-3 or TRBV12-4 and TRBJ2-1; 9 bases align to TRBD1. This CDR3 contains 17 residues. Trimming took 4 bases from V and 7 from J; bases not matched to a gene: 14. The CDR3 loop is CASSSSKVGTGRNEQFF. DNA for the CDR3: TGTGCCAGCAGTTCCTCCAAGGTAGGGACAGGGAGGAATGAGCAGTTCTTC.

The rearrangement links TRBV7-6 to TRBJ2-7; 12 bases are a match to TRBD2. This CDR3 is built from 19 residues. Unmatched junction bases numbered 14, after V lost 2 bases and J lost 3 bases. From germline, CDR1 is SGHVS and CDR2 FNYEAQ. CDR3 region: CASSLKGGASGGEGYEQYF. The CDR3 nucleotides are TGTGCCAGCAGCTTAAAAGGAGGGGCTAGCGGGGGGGAAGGCTACGAGCAGTACTTC.

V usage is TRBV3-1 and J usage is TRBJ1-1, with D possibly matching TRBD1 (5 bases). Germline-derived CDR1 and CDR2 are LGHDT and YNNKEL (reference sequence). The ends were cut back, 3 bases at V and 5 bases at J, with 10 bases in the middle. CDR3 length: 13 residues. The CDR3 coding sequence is TGTGCCAGCAGCCAGCGCGGGGCAACTGAAGCTTTCTTT. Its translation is CASSQRGATEAFF. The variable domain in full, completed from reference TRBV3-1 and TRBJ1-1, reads DTAVSQTPKYLVTQMGNDKSIKCEQNLGHDTMYWYKQDSKKFLKIMFSYNNKELIINETVPNRFSPKSPDKAHLNLHINSLELGDSAVYFCASSQRGATEAFFGQGTRLTVV.

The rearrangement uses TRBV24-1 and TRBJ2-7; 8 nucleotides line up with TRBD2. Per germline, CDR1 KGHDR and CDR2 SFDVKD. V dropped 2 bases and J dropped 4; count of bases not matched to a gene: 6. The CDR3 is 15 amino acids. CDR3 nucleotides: TGTGCCACCAGTGATTCCCCGGGAGGGACTTACGAGCAGTACTTC. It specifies CATSDSPGGTYEQYF.

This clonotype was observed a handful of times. The CDR3 protein is CASSQELAGAVRTGELFF. CDR3 sequence (DNA): TGCGCCAGCAGCCAAGAACTAGCGGGAGCGGTCAGGACCGGGGAGCTGTTTTTT. J is TRBJ2-2 and V is TRBV4-3; 11 bases map to TRBD2. The V gene end was trimmed by 0 bases and the J gene end by 5 bases; junction bases not matched to a gene: 8. This CDR3 has 18 amino acids. Germline V gives CDR1 LGHNA, CDR2 YSLEER.

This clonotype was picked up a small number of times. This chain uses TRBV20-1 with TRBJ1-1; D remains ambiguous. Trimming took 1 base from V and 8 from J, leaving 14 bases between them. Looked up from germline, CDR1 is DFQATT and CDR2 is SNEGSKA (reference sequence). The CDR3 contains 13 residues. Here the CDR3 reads CSARGAGPSEAFF. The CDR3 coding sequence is TGCAGTGCTAGAGGGGCGGGTCCCTCCGAAGCTTTCTTT.

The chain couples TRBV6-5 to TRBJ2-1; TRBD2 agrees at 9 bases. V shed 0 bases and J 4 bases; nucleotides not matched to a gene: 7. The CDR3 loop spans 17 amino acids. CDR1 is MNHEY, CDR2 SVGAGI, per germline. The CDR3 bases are TGTGCCAGCAGTTACTCGCCCCTAGCGGGGATATACAATGAGCAGTTCTTC. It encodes CASSYSPLAGIYNEQFF.

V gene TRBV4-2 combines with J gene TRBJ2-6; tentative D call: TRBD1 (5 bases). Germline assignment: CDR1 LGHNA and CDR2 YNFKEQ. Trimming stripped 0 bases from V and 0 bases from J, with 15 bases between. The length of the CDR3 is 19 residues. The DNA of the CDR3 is TGTGCCAGCAGCCAAGATCGCGGACAACCTCTCTCTGGGGCCAACGTCCTGACTTTC. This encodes CASSQDRGQPLSGANVLTF.

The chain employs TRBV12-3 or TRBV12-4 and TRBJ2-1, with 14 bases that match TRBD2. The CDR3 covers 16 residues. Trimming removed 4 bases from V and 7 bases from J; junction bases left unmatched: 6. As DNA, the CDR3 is TGTGCCAGCAGTTGGGGACTAGCGGGAGTGGGGAATGAGCAGTTCTTC. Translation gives CASSWGLAGVGNEQFF.

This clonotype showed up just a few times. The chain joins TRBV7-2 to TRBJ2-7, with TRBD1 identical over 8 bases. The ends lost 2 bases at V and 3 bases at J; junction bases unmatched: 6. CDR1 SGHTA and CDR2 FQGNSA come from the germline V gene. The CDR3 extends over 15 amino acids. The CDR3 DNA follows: TGTGCCAGCAGCTTAAGTGGGACAGGATACTACGAGCAGTACTTC. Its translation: CASSLSGTGYYEQYF.

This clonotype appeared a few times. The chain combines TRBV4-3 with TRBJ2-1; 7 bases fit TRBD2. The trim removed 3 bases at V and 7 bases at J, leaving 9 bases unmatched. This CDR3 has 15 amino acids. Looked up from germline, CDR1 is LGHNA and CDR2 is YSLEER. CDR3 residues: CASSQRAGRRNEQFF. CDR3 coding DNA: TGCGCCAGCAGCCAGAGAGCGGGAAGGCGTAATGAGCAGTTCTTC.

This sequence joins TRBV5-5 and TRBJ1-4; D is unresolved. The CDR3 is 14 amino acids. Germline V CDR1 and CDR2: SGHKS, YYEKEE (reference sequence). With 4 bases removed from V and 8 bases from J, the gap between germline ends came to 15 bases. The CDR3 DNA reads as TGTGCCAGCAGCCGATCCGTGGCCGAGGAAAAACTGTTTTTT. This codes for CASSRSVAEEKLFF.

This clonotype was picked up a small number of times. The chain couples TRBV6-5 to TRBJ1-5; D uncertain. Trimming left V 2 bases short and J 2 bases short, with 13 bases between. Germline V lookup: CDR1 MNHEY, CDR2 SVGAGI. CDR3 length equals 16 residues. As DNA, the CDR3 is TGTGCCAGCAGTTACGTCACGGGCGCGGGCAATCAGCCCCAGCATTTT. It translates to CASSYVTGAGNQPQHF.

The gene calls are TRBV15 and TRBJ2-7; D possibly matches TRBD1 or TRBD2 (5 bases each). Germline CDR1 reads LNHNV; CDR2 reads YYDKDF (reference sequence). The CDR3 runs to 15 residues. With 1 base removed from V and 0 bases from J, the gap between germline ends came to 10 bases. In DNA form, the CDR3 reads TGTGCCACCAGCAGAGGGGACGTCGCCTCCTACGAGCAGTACTTC. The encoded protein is CATSRGDVASYEQYF. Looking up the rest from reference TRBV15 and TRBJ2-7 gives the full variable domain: DAMVIQNPRYQVTQFGKPVTLSCSQTLNHNVMYWYQQKSSQAPKLLFHYYDKDFNNEADTPDNFQSRRPNTSFCFLDIRSPGLGDTAMYLCATSRGDVASYEQYFGPGTRLTVT.

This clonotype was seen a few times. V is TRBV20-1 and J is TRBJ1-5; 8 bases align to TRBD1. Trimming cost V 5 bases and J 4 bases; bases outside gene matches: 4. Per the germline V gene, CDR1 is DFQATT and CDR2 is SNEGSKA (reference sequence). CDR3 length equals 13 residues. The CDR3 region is CSAGTGPNQPQHF. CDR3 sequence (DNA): TGCAGTGCTGGGACAGGTCCTAATCAGCCCCAGCATTTT.

The DNA of the CDR3 is TGCGCCAGCAGCTTGGGACAGGTCATCTCTGGAAACACCATATATTTT. Amino acid sequence: CASSLGQVISGNTIYF. The V and J genes are TRBV5-1 and TRBJ1-3; possible D gene TRBD1, 6 bases. The CDR3 consists of 16 residues. Per the germline V gene, CDR1 is SGHRS and CDR2 is YFSETQ. V was clipped by 0 bases and J by 0 bases, with 10 bases between them.